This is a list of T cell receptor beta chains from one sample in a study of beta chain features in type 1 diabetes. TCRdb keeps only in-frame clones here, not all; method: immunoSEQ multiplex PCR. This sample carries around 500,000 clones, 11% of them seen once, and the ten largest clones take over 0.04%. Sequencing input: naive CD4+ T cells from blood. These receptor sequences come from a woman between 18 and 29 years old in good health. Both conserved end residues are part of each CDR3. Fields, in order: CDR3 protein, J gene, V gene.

CSVGGGNYEQYF TRBJ2-7 TRBV29-1
CASSQIQGGIYSPLHF TRBJ1-6 TRBV4-3
CASSGLAASTDTQYF TRBJ2-3 TRBV4-2
CASSSAADTQYF TRBJ2-3 TRBV7-8
CAISESELASNEQFF TRBJ2-1 TRBV10-3
CASSPIRQGGDTQYF TRBJ2-3 TRBV7-9
CASSTPYTGELFF TRBJ2-2 TRBV7-3
CASSEEAAGQVASTF TRBJ1-2 TRBV2
CASSPTTDTQYF TRBJ2-3 TRBV18
CASSQSIFTETYEQYF TRBJ2-7 TRBV16
CASSLMTGRIHEQFF TRBJ2-1 TRBV7-9
CASSRYRANTEAFF TRBJ1-1 TRBV5-6
CASGTGGGVTQYF TRBJ2-5 TRBV27
CAWRQGPSYEQYF TRBJ2-7 TRBV30
CSVASGRQTGNTIYF TRBJ1-3 TRBV29-1
CASSLTGSYNEQFF TRBJ2-1 TRBV7-9
CASSLGVAGANEQFF TRBJ2-1 TRBV7-9
CASSVGGKETQYF TRBJ2-5 TRBV9
CASSVQRSTDTQYF TRBJ2-3 TRBV7-2
CASQNRNTEAFF TRBJ1-1 TRBV5-1
CAISGRTGEQYF TRBJ2-7 TRBV10-3
CSVGTGGETQYF TRBJ2-5 TRBV29-1
CASSPRPSGANVLTF TRBJ2-6 TRBV5-4
CASSPGPRENTGELFF TRBJ2-2 TRBV7-9
CASSFQGAYGYTF TRBJ1-2 TRBV7-2
CASTDWGVGQPQHF TRBJ1-5 TRBV28
CASSLTGRPGPNRADTQYF TRBJ2-3 TRBV7-3
CASSKQGYGELFF TRBJ2-2 TRBV14
CASSGLQYYTDTQYF TRBJ2-3 TRBV2
CASSPTGLSYEQYF TRBJ2-7 TRBV7-8
CASSLGPPGTDTQYF TRBJ2-3 TRBV7-2
CASSFKGYATQYF TRBJ2-5 TRBV27
CASSLNRIGEQFF TRBJ2-1 TRBV7-3
CAWSGVTQETQYF TRBJ2-5 TRBV30
CASSKTLAGVYNEQFF TRBJ2-1 TRBV19